This TCR beta chain was captured by sequencing in a study of T cells in Graves' hyperthyroidism and ophthalmopathy. Trimming stripped 8 bases from V and 4 bases from J, with 6 bases between. Looked up from germline, CDR1 is SNHLY and CDR2 is FYNNEI. This CDR3 has 12 residues. There were TCR beta CDR3 regions amplified from RNA transcripts. The study used the HTBI primer set for a first-round RT-PCR of the TCR CDR3. In TCRdb, the multiplex PCR reads were re-called with MiXCR into one record per CDR3 protein. The sample holds around 280,000 distinct CDR3 sequences; roughly 13% are singletons and the top ten take roughly 7.7%. Extraction of PBMCs used approximately 10 ml of fresh peripheral blood. Study-level points and caveats: Among thyroid clonotypes expanded above 0.001, most also appeared in blood. From stable hyperthyroidism, ophthalmopathy was set apart by a 13 V-J model.

Many counts were recorded for this clonotype. The target antigen is unknown. The sample comprised blood. The rearrangement joins TRBV2 to TRBJ1-6; D not resolved. The origin of this receptor is a woman aged 40 to 50 with Graves' hyperthyroidism. The CDR3: CASGMYNSPLHF. In DNA form, the CDR3 reads TGTGCCAGCGGGATGTATAATTCACCCCTCCACTTT.